This TCR beta chain emerged from a study of technical replicates of blood from a few donors. The CDR3 runs to 13 residues. Trimming took off 2 bases at V and 8 bases at J, with 12 bases between the two ends. The germline CDR1 and CDR2 sequences are GTSNPN and SVGIG (reference sequence). Measured with immunoSEQ multiplex PCR; TCRdb has only the in-frame clones, and not every one. The table lists tens of thousands of clones, about 97% of them singletons. The sample taken for sequencing was T cells isolated from PBMCs. The receptor was derived from a human donor in good health. This chain links TRBV30 with TRBJ2-2; a weak D match, TRBD1 (6 bases). The CDR3 here is CAWSRDGQGELFF. For the CDR3, the DNA is TGTGCCTGGAGTCGAGACGGACAGGGGGAGCTGTTTTTT.